This T cell receptor beta chain emerged from a study of blood T cell repertoires in COVID-19. Study context: There were acute and convalescent COVID-19 samples, and they came from the United States, Italy and Spain. Nucleic acid was either cDNA or gDNA, and it came from T cells, B-cell-depleted T cells, or PBMCs.

This CDR3 comprises 16 residues. Per germline, CDR1 MGHRA and CDR2 YSYEKL. V lost 4 bases to trimming and J lost 2 bases; unmatched junction nucleotides: 4. Original analysis: Amplified reference gene primers provided the basis for estimating nucleated cell counts. The table came from immunoSEQ multiplex PCR; TCRdb's copy has only in-frame clones and leaves some out. D and trimming come from the DNA, and the V and J calls and clone size come from that table. The table lists about 130,000 clones, about four fifths of them singletons. The sample taken for sequencing was peripheral blood. The receptor's source is a woman aged 25-40 years who had recovered from COVID-19. This rearrangement joins TRBV4-1 to TRBJ2-1; 11 bases agree with TRBD2. CDR3: CASSPTSGNTYNEQFF. CDR3 in DNA: TGCGCCAGCAGCCCGACTAGCGGGAACACCTACAATGAGCAGTTCTTC.